This T cell receptor beta chain was recovered during a study of blood T cell repertoires in COVID-19. About the research overall: Sites across the United States, Italy and Spain contributed samples from acute and convalescent COVID-19. From T cells, B-cell-depleted T cells, or PBMCs came the material, which was cDNA or gDNA.

CDR1 is LNHNV, CDR2 YYDKDF, per germline (reference sequence). The CDR3 spans 16 residues. V was clipped by 0 bases and J by 8 bases, with 19 bases between them. In the original processing: Estimation of nucleated cell counts relied on the amplification of reference gene primers. Sequencing used immunoSEQ multiplex PCR; TCRdb keeps in-frame clones, though not all of them. For V, J and clone size, that table is used; D and trimming come from the DNA. The table has tens of thousands of clones, around 86% seen once. The material sequenced was peripheral blood. The chain is built from TRBV15 and TRBJ1-2; no clear D. The TCR originated in a woman over 75 with acute or convalescent COVID-19. The CDR3 sequence is CATSRDQSGLPRGYTF. In DNA, the CDR3 is TGTGCCACCAGCAGAGATCAATCCGGCCTCCCGAGGGGCTACACCTTC.